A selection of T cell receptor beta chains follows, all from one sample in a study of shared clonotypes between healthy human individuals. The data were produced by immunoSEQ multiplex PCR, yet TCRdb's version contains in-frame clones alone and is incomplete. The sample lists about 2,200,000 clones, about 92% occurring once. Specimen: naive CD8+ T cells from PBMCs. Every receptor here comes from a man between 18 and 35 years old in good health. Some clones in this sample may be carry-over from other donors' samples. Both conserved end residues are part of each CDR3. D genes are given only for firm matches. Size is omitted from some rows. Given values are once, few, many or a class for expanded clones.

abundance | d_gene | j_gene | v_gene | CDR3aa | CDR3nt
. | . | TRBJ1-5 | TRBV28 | CASSFPVNGNQPQHF | TGTGCCAGCAGTTTTCCGGTCAACGGGAATCAGCCCCAGCATTTT
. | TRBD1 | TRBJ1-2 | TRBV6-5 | CASSYDRGRDGYTF | TGTGCCAGCAGTTACGACAGGGGGCGGGATGGCTACACCTTC
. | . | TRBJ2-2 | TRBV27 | CASSSGTPLKVVPGELFF | TGTGCCAGCAGTTCCGGGACTCCATTGAAGGTTGTACCCGGGGAGCTGTTTTTT
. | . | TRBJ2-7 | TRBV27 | CASILRAGHRGGEQYF | TGTGCCAGCATCCTTAGGGCGGGACACAGGGGGGGCGAGCAGTACTTC
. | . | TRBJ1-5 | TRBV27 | CASSIRQGNQPQHF | TGTGCCAGCAGTATTCGACAGGGCAATCAGCCCCAGCATTTT
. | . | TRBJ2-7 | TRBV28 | CASSLGTRGYEQYF | TGTGCCAGCAGTTTAGGAACTAGGGGGTACGAGCAGTACTTC
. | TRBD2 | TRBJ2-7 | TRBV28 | CASRYHSGRAPQYF | TGTGCCAGCAGGTATCATAGCGGGAGGGCCCCTCAGTACTTC
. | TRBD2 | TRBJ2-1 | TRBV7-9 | CASSLAETSGSRNEQFF | TGTGCCAGCAGCTTAGCGGAGACTAGCGGGAGTCGCAATGAGCAGTTCTTC
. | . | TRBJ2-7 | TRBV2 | CASSSLAGYEQYF | TGTGCCAGCAGCAGCCTGGCGGGCTACGAGCAGTACTTC
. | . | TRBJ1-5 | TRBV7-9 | CASSAFSGPEGISNQPQHF | TGTGCCAGCAGCGCGTTCAGCGGGCCCGAGGGCATAAGCAATCAGCCCCAGCATTTT
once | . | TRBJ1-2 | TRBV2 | CASSEDSTNYGYTF | TGTGCCAGCAGTGAGGATTCGACCAACTATGGCTACACCTTC
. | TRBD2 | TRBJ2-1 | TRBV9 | CASSQPLAGGYNEQFF | TGTGCCAGCAGCCAACCACTAGCGGGAGGCTACAATGAGCAGTTCTTC
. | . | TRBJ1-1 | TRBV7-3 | CASSLIPRDTEAFF | TGTGCCAGCAGCTTAATCCCCAGAGACACTGAAGCTTTCTTT
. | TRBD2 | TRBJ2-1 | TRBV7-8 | CASSLGAFGGSSYNEQFF | TGTGCCAGCAGCTTAGGTGCGTTTGGCGGGAGCTCCTACAATGAGCAGTTCTTC
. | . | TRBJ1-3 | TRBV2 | CASIAGRLGNTIYF | TGTGCCAGCATCGCGGGACGGCTCGGAAACACCATATATTTT
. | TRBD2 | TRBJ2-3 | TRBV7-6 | CASSLRGTSGVSTDTQYF | TGTGCCAGCAGCTTAAGAGGGACTAGCGGGGTCAGCACAGATACCCAGTATTTT